This T cell receptor beta chain was obtained from a study of blood T cells in healthy people across ages (dated by TCRdb to between 2015 and 2017). With regard to the full study: In model experiments, template switching captured roughly one uniquely barcoded TCR beta cDNA molecule for every two T cells. The study measured age-related changes in TCR beta repertoire diversity using deep sequencing normalized with unique cDNA molecular identifiers. Donors were grouped into four age groups: young (average approximately 15 years), middle-aged (less than 40), aged (approximately 58) and long-lived (over 80). To avoid experimental bias, donors of different ages were distributed randomly across sequencing lanes. Two additional independent replicas of 1 million unique cDNA reads from the same blood draw were analyzed for two donors (one aged 18 to 30 and one aged 80 or older). Here is what the overall study found, with its caveats: Estimates of total diversity from one million sequenced T cells were regarded as lower bounds and underestimates. Observed TCR beta diversity per million T cells fell roughly linearly with age, and a significant reduction was already apparent by age around 36. Compared with the aged group, the long-lived group had more naive CD4+ T cells, fewer expanded clones and increased TCR diversity, a pattern suggesting age selection. Since profiling was done on bulk unsorted PBMCs, naive and antigen-experienced compartments could not be conclusively compared. The percentage of naive T cells measured by flow cytometry correlated strongly with observed TCR beta diversity. Because donor CMV infection status was unknown, age-related changes in expanded clonotypes were potentially confounded.

The library was built by means of 5' RACE. The sample was run on an Illumina HiSeq 2500. The second PCR ran for about 7 to 11 cycles and used a J-beta primer mix along with a sample-barcoded 5' primer. A unique molecular identifier was introduced onto each TCR beta cDNA molecule by a template-switch 5' adaptor carrying 12 random nucleotides. Each sample yielded at least 3 million CDR3-containing paired-end reads. First-strand cDNA synthesis was performed from all RNA using the Mint cDNA synthesis kit, with priming by a TRBC-specific oligonucleotide. Following uracil-DNA glycosylase treatment, a first 18-cycle PCR with universal primers M1SS and BC2_uni_R was performed on all cDNA. The authors processed their data as follows. Normalization of each sample was performed by random selection of 1 million high-quality reads, each carrying a distinct molecular identifier. Reads with shared molecular identifiers were discarded instead of being binned into consensus sequences. MiTCR, set to a Q25 quality threshold and the strictest error-elimination algorithm, was used for CDR3 identification, clonotype clustering and error correction. A nonparametric unseen species model with Euler transformation was used to estimate a lower bound on total TCR beta diversity. TCRdb reprocessing: public reads trimmed at Q25 with fastp, clones called with MiXCR, in-frame beta chains kept. Records with the same CDR3 protein are collapsed into one entry carrying the most frequent genes and DNA. TCRdb, rather than the study authors, made the V and J calls. The sample table lists about a million distinct CDR3 sequences, around 48% of them with a count of one. Of the sample, around an eighth falls within the top ten clones.

Donors were 35 to 40 systemically healthy Caucasian individuals from Russia aged roughly 6 to 100 years. Approximately 10 milliliters of peripheral blood were collected from each donor into EDTA-treated Vacutainer tubes. Ficoll-Paque density-gradient centrifugation was used to isolate PBMCs, with at least 6.5 million per sample. Total RNA was extracted from PBMCs with Trizol reagent, with at least 5.5 micrograms obtained per sample. For every donor, flow cytometry on a PBMC aliquot measured the percentage of naive CD45RAhigh/CD27high T cells. The germline V gene specifies MGHDK as CDR1 and SYGVNS as CDR2. Trimming accounts for 11 bases at V and 12 bases at J, while the number of junction bases matched to no gene is 12. The CDR3, cysteine through phenylalanine, is 11 amino acids long. CDR3 DNA is the only sequence kept; it has 33 bases, read in frame from the first base. Regarding this clonotype: Its antigen remains undetermined. Base-call qualities are not available, and no considerably larger clone is one nucleotide away.

This chain joins TRBV25-1 to TRBJ2-7, and 8 junctional nucleotides match TRBD2. The sample taken for sequencing was blood. This TCR derives from a man under 40 in good health. The nucleotides are TGTGCCGCAACCCCGGGGGGGGGGCTGTACTTC. Its coded protein is CAATPGGGLYF.